This paragraph covers one T cell receptor (beta chain) sequence. Clones were read by immunoSEQ multiplex PCR, and TCRdb kept only the in-frame ones, dropping some. The sample holds tens of thousands of clones, about 90% seen once. Trimming removed 2 bases from V and 0 bases from J, with 14 bases in between. The CDR3 spans 17 residues. The germline V gene encodes CDR1 MDHEN and CDR2 SYDVKM. This specimen belongs to a study of T cells in localized non-small cell lung cancer. The source material was peripheral blood, sampled before any cancer treatment. This clonotype was obtained from a man aged 35-69 years with stage I squamous cell lung carcinoma. V is TRBV28 and J is TRBJ2-1; D gene uncertain. CDR3 bases: TGTGCCAGCAGTTTAGAGATTGACTGGAGCTCCTACAATGAGCAGTTCTTC. Its translation is CASSLEIDWSSYNEQFF.